The T cell receptor (beta chain) described here comes from a study of blood T cell repertoires in COVID-19. This CDR3 is 14 amino acids long. In the authors' methods: Counts of nucleated cells, estimated from reference gene primer amplification, were obtained. Profiled with immunoSEQ multiplex PCR; TCRdb holds only in-frame clones, not every one. The V and J calls and clone size come from that table; D and trimming were worked out from the DNA. The data contain around 420,000 clones, 88% of them singletons. The specimen was PBMCs or T cells enriched from blood (not recorded which). The gene calls are TRBV21-1 and TRBJ1-1. TRBV21-1 is marked as a pseudogene. The sequence was obtained from a woman between 35 and 50 years old with acute COVID-19. The CDR3 nucleotides are TGTGCCAGCAGCCCCCCGGGTGGGAACACTGAAGCTTTCTTT. Residues: CASSPPGGNTEAFF.